The rows below give T cell receptor beta chains drawn from one sample of a study of shared clonotypes between healthy human individuals. Libraries were prepared by immunoSEQ multiplex PCR; TCRdb keeps only in-frame clonotypes and omits some of them. The sample consists of 1,500,000 or so clones, 97% to 99% of them appearing once. The sequenced sample was naive CD4+ T cells sorted from blood. Receptor source: a young man in good health. Both conserved end residues are part of each CDR3. D genes are given only for firm matches. For some rows the clone size is stated as once, few or many, or as a class when expanded; others skip it.

D,V,size,CDR3
-,TRBV4-3,-,CASSQEARGSYGYTF
-,TRBV27,-,CASSLFRGTYQETQYF
TRBD1,TRBV25-1,once,CASSEYMGTGGRETQYF
-,TRBV7-9,-,CASSLLGHSANTGELFF
-,TRBV11-2,once,CASSGTTPGELFF
-,TRBV28,-,CASSSLGAASHQPQHF
-,TRBV4-3,-,CASSRGYDTEAFF
TRBD1,TRBV19,-,CASGDSVYGYTF
-,TRBV2,-,CASSARGTGNTIYF
TRBD2,TRBV10-3,once,CAARGMAGVSRTHYEQYF
TRBD2,TRBV5-4,-,CASSLFGLREYAANEQFF
-,TRBV7-6,-,CASSLAGGHQETQYF